Included here is one T cell receptor (beta chain) sequence, with context. Between the trimmed V and J ends, which lost 5 bases and 10 bases, there was a span of 12 bases. This CDR3 has 11 amino acids. CDR1 is DFQATT, CDR2 SNEGSKA, per germline (reference sequence). These data are taken from a study of blood T cells in healthy people across ages. Together with a sample-barcoded 5' primer, a J-beta primer mix was included in a second PCR lasting roughly 6 to 12 cycles. TCRdb re-derived calls from the 5' RACE reads in MiXCR, one entry per CDR3 protein. The sample shows approximately 400,000 distinct CDR3 sequences, about half of them seen only once.

The receptor was derived from a man aged 55 to 70 in good health. The V call is TRBV20-1, the J call TRBJ2-1; possibly TRBD2 for D (5 bases). The sequenced sample was blood. CDR3 sequence (DNA): TGCAGTGCTCCCCGGGGAGTGGAGCAGTTCTTC. This translates into CSAPRGVEQFF.